This T cell receptor (beta chain) was obtained from a study of chemoradiotherapy in HPV16-positive cancers. Study observations and caveats: Better recurrence-free survival went with HPV-responsive T-cell expansion in HPV16-positive patients. The functional HPV-specific definition rests on just two HPV16-positive patients.

Clones were read by immunoSEQ multiplex PCR, and TCRdb kept only the in-frame ones, dropping some. Of tens of thousands of clones detected, approximately 89% appear once; the ten largest clones hold approximately 5%. Details on this clone: What it recognizes is unknown.

Germline loops: CDR1 MNHEY, CDR2 SVGAGI. V was trimmed by 4 bases and J by 0 bases, leaving 10 bases between them. There are 15 residues in the CDR3. Sequences were derived from blood, sampled from a patient who underwent chemoradiotherapy. This chain uses TRBV6-5 with TRBJ1-3, with D hard to call. This TCR came from a human donor with HPV-associated anogenital cancer. The CDR3 region is CASSSSASSGNTIYF. The CDR3, as DNA: TGTGCCAGCAGTTCCTCGGCGAGCTCTGGAAACACCATATATTTT.